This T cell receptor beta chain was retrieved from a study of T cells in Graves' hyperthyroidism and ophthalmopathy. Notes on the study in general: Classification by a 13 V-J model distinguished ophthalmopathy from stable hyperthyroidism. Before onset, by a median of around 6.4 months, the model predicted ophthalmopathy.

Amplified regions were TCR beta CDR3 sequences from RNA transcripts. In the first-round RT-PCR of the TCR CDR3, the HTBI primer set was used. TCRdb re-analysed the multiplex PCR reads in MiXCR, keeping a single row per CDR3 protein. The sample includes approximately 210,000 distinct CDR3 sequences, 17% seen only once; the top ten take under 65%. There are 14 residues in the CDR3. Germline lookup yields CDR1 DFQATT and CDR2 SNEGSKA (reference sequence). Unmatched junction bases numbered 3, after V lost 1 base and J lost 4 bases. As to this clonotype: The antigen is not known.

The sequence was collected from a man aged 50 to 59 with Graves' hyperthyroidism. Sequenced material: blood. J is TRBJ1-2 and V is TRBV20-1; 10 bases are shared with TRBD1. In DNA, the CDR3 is TGCAGTGCTAGAGTGACAGGGGGCGTCTATGGCTACACCTTC. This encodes CSARVTGGVYGYTF.